A single sample is the source of the 14 T cell receptor beta chains below, sequenced in a study of control samples from healthy donors and cancer patients. Using immunoSEQ multiplex PCR, the repertoire was profiled, and TCRdb retains in-frame clones only, with some absent. The sample includes about 67,000 clones, 80% to 90% of them seen just once. Sequencing used PBMCs. Receptors originate from a woman in her 50s with head and neck cancer.

The rearrangement links TRBV19 to TRBJ1-2; 8 bases match TRBD1. After removal of 3 bases from V and 8 bases from J, the junction contained 8 bases not matched to a gene. The CDR3 sequence is 14 residues long. CDR1 LNHDA and CDR2 SQIVND come from the germline V gene (reference sequence). The CDR3 spells CASSIFSGQGGYTF. CDR3 DNA: TGTGCCAGTAGTATTTTTTCAGGACAGGGCGGCTACACCTTC.

This chain joins TRBV5-1 and TRBJ1-4, with no clear D. The V gene lost 7 bases and the J gene lost 4 bases, with 17 bases spanning the gap. CDR1 and CDR2 (germline): SGHRS, YFSETQ. The CDR3 consists of 15 residues. CDR3 loop: CASRSLGVLNEKLFF. The CDR3 bases are TGCGCCAGCCGATCGCTTGGGGTCCTTAATGAAAAACTGTTTTTT. Drawing the rest from reference TRBV5-1 and TRBJ1-4, the complete variable domain is KAGVTQTPRYLIKTRGQQVTLSCSPISGHRSVSWYQQTPGQGLQFLFEYFSETQRNKGNFPGRFSGRQFSNSRSEMNVSTLELGDSALYLCASRSLGVLNEKLFFGSGTQLSVL.

This chain connects TRBV28 to TRBJ1-1; no firm D call. This CDR3 comprises 15 residues. Trimming cost V 2 bases and J 7 bases, with 17 bases left between them. The germline V gene encodes CDR1 MDHEN and CDR2 SYDVKM. The CDR3 sequence: CASSLDGGLEGEAFF. The CDR3, as DNA: TGTGCCAGCAGTTTAGACGGAGGTCTTGAGGGTGAAGCTTTCTTT.

The chain couples TRBV6-2 or TRBV6-3 to TRBJ1-2; 8 positions match TRBD1. J gave up 4 bases and V 6 bases, and 7 bases lay outside the gene matches. The CDR3 has 14 residues. Per germline, CDR1 MNHEY and CDR2 SVGEGT. The CDR3 here is CASSNGQGFYGYTF. CDR3 coding DNA: TGTGCCAGCAGCAACGGACAGGGCTTCTATGGCTACACCTTC.

The V and J genes are TRBV6-2 or TRBV6-3 and TRBJ2-7, with D unclear. V was cut by 3 bases and J by 0 bases, with 3 bases left in between. Germline V gene sequence: CDR1 MNHEY, CDR2 SVGEGT. The CDR3 sequence is 12 residues long. The CDR3 loop reads CASSYSSYEQYF. The CDR3 region has the DNA TGTGCCAGCAGTTATAGCTCCTACGAGCAGTACTTC.

The V call is TRBV5-1, the J call TRBJ1-3; possibly TRBD1 for D (6 bases). This CDR3 has 14 amino acids. Trimming took off 5 bases at V and 0 bases at J, with 9 bases between the two ends. Germline V gene sequence: CDR1 SGHRS, CDR2 YFSETQ. The CDR3 region is CASRQGLSGNTIYF. CDR3 DNA: TGCGCCAGCAGACAGGGTCTCTCTGGAAACACCATATATTTT. Full variable domain (outside the CDR3, taken from reference TRBV5-1 and TRBJ1-3): KAGVTQTPRYLIKTRGQQVTLSCSPISGHRSVSWYQQTPGQGLQFLFEYFSETQRNKGNFPGRFSGRQFSNSRSEMNVSTLELGDSALYLCASRQGLSGNTIYFGEGSWLTVV.

This rearrangement joins TRBV4-1 to TRBJ2-3; D gene ambiguous. This CDR3 has 17 amino acids. V lost 4 bases, J lost 4 bases, and 21 bases lay in between. Germline V gene lookup returns CDR1 MGHRA and CDR2 YSYEKL. CDR3 sequence reads: CASSPQARPVGPDTQYF. Here the CDR3 DNA reads TGCGCCAGCAGCCCCCAGGCTCGCCCGGTGGGTCCAGATACGCAGTATTTT.

V gene TRBV6-5 combines with J gene TRBJ2-7; 7 bases line up with TRBD1. From germline, CDR1 is MNHEY and CDR2 SVGAGI. J was trimmed by 4 bases and V by 5 bases; bases with no gene match: 2. This CDR3 comprises 12 residues. CDR3 coding DNA: TGTGCCAGCAGTCCGACAGGGTACGAGCAGTACTTC. It specifies CASSPTGYEQYF.

The sample holds one count of this clone. This chain uses TRBV6-2 or TRBV6-3 with TRBJ2-7, with no clear D. Trimming cost V 2 bases and J 3 bases, with 5 bases left between them. This CDR3 contains 12 residues. In germline, CDR1 is MNHEY, CDR2 SVGEGT. In DNA, the CDR3 is TGTGCCAGCAGTTACGGCAACTACGAGCAGTACTTC. It yields the protein CASSYGNYEQYF.

The CDR3 sequence is CASNGQGADTQYF. CDR3 sequence (DNA): TGTGCCAGCAACGGACAGGGGGCAGATACGCAGTATTTT. This chain uses TRBV7-8 with TRBJ2-3; 10 bases map to TRBD1. From germline, CDR1 is SGHVS and CDR2 FQNEAQ. With V trimmed by 7 bases and J by 4 bases, 2 bases remained unmatched. The CDR3 length is 13 residues.

The genes are TRBV25-1 and TRBJ2-3, with 8 bases lining up with TRBD2. Trimming cost V 2 bases and J 7 bases; bases outside gene matches: 5. There are 14 residues in the CDR3. Per germline, CDR1 MGHDK and CDR2 SYGVNS. CDR3 in amino acids: CASSEGGGKYTQYF. The CDR3 nucleotides read TGTGCCAGCAGTGAAGGCGGGGGGAAGTATACGCAGTATTTT. The variable domain in full, completed from reference TRBV25-1 and TRBJ2-3, reads EADIYQTPRYLVIGTGKKITLECSQTMGHDKMYWYQQDPGMELHLIHYSYGVNSTEKGDLSSESTVSRIRTEHFPLTLESARPSHTSQYLCASSEGGGKYTQYFGPGTRLTVL.

The V and J genes are TRBV12-3 or TRBV12-4 and TRBJ1-1; tentative D call: TRBD1 (5 bases). Trimming took 5 bases from V and 0 from J, leaving 7 bases between them. The CDR3 has 13 residues. CDR3 coding DNA: TGTGCCAGCAGTGGGGGATTGAACACTGAAGCTTTCTTT. Translation gives CASSGGLNTEAFF.

This chain connects TRBV21-1 to TRBJ2-7; the table assigns TRBD1, which was not confirmed against the DNA. TRBV21-1 is described as a pseudogene. This CDR3 has 14 amino acids. The CDR3 is CASSKGGQRLEQYF. The CDR3 region has the DNA TGTGCCAGCAGCAAAGGGGGACAACGTTTGGAGCAGTACTTC.

The V gene is TRBV6-1, the J gene TRBJ2-6; D may be TRBD2 (5 bases). The CDR3 is made up of 16 amino acids. Germline-derived CDR1 and CDR2 are MNHNS and SASEGT. V shed 1 base and J shed 1 base, with 8 bases lying between them. The CDR3 spells CASSEGRGSGANVLTF. CDR3 nucleotide sequence: TGTGCCAGCAGTGAAGGTCGGGGATCTGGGGCCAACGTCCTGACTTTC.